The clone carrying this T cell receptor beta chain was found once. What it binds is unknown. This sample stems from a study of shared clonotypes between healthy human individuals. Study-wide points: Blood was the sole source, and tissue repertoires probably differ.

Into CD45RA+ naive and CD45RA-negative memory subsets, the CD4+ cells were split. V lost 6 bases and J lost 2; bases outside the gene matches: 6. The CDR3 extends over 15 amino acids. Germline lookup yields CDR1 LGHNA and CDR2 YSLEER. Measured with immunoSEQ multiplex PCR; TCRdb has only the in-frame clones, and not every one. The sample shows over a million clones, around 78% of them seen only once. The sequence came from a young man in good health. Some clones in this sample may be carry-over from other donors' samples. The chain has TRBV4-3 and TRBJ1-3, with 8 bases matching TRBD1. Sequencing was done on a sample of memory CD4+ T cells from PBMCs. The subset: CD45RA-negative fraction. The CDR3 here is CASRRGQGAGNTIYF. DNA of the CDR3: TGCGCCAGCAGGAGAGGACAGGGAGCTGGAAACACCATATATTTT.